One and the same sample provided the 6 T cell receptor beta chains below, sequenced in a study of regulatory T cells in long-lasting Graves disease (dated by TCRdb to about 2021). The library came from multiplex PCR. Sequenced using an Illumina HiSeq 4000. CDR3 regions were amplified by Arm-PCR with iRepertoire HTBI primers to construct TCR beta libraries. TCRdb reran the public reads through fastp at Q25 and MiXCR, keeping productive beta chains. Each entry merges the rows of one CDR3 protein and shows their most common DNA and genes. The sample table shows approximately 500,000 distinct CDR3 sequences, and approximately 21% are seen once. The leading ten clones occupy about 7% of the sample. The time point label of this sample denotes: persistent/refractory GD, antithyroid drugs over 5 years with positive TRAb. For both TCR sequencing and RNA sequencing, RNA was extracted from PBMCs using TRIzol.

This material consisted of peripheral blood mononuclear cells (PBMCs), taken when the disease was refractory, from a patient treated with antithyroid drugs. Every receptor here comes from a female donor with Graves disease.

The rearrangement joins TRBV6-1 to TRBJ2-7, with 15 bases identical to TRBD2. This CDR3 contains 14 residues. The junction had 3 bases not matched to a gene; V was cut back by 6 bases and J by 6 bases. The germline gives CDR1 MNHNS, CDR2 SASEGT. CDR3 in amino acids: CASRPGLAGGEQYF. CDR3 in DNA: TGTGCCAGCAGACCGGGACTAGCGGGAGGCGAGCAGTACTTC.

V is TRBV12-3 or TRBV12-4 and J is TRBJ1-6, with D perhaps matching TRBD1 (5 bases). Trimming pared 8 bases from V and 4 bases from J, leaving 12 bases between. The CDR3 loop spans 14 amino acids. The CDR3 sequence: CASGSGAYNSPLHF. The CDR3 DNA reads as TGTGCCAGCGGCTCCGGGGCTTATAATTCACCCCTCCACTTT.

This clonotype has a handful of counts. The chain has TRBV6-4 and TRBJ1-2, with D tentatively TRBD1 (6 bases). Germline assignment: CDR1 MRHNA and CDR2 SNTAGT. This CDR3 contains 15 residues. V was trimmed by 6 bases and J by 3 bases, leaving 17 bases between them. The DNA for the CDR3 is TGTGCCAGCAGCGAAGGAGCAGGGGTGGACTATGGCTACACCTTC. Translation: CASSEGAGVDYGYTF.

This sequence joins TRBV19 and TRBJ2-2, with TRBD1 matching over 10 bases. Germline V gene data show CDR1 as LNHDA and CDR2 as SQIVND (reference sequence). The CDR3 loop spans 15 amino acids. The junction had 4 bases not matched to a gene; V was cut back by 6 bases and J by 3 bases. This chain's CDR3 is CASSRTGGYTGELFF. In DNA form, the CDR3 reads TGTGCCAGTAGCCGGACAGGGGGTTACACCGGGGAGCTGTTTTTT.

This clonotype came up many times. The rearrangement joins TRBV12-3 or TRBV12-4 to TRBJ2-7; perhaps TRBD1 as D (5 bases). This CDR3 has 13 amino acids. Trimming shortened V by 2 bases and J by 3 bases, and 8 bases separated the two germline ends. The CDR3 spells CASSLNRIYEQYF. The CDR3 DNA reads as TGTGCCAGCAGTTTAAACAGGATCTACGAGCAGTACTTC.

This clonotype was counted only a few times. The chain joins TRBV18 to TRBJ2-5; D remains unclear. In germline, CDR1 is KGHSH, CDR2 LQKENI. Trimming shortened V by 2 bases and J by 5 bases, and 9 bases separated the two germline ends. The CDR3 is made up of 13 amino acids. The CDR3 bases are TGTGCCAGCTCACCAGGGTCAAAGGAGACCCAGTACTTC. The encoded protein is CASSPGSKETQYF.